These T cell receptor beta chains were read from a single sample in a study of CD8+ T cells in alopecia areata. Repertoires were generated with immunoSEQ multiplex PCR, while TCRdb's copy carries only in-frame clones and drops some. The sample records around 160,000 clones, roughly 50% being singletons. Material: CD4+ T cells sorted from blood. These receptors all stem from a human donor with alopecia areata. Each CDR3 is given with its conserved first and last residue. The order of the fields is J gene, V gene, D gene, clone size, CDR3 DNA, CDR3 protein. A D gene is named only where the DNA matches it firmly. Not all rows give a size; the values are once, few, many and, for expanded clones, a class.

j_gene: TRBJ1-2
v_gene: TRBV28
d_gene: NA
abundance: few
CDR3nt: TGTGCCAGCAGCACCGCCGGGAGAATCTATGGCTACACCTTC
CDR3aa: CASSTAGRIYGYTF

j_gene: TRBJ2-7
v_gene: TRBV6-6
d_gene: NA
abundance: NA
CDR3nt: TGTGCCAGCAGCCCGACTAGCTACGAGCAGTACTTC
CDR3aa: CASSPTSYEQYF

j_gene: TRBJ2-3
v_gene: TRBV2
d_gene: NA
abundance: few
CDR3nt: TGTGCCAGCACCGGGGGCAGGGAGAACACAGATACGCAGTATTTT
CDR3aa: CASTGGRENTDTQYF

j_gene: TRBJ1-1
v_gene: TRBV29-1
d_gene: NA
abundance: few
CDR3nt: TGCAGCGTTGTCCTAGGGGAATGGACTGAAGCTTTCTTT
CDR3aa: CSVVLGEWTEAFF

j_gene: TRBJ2-3
v_gene: TRBV25-1
d_gene: TRBD1
abundance: NA
CDR3nt: TGTGCCAGCAGTGAAGGGACAGGGGCTGTCAGGCAGTATTTT
CDR3aa: CASSEGTGAVRQYF

j_gene: TRBJ1-1
v_gene: TRBV5-1
d_gene: NA
abundance: NA
CDR3nt: TGCGCCAGCAGCTTGGTAGCAGGGACTGAAGCTTTCTTT
CDR3aa: CASSLVAGTEAFF

j_gene: TRBJ1-1
v_gene: TRBV29-1
d_gene: NA
abundance: few
CDR3nt: TGCAGCGTTGATCTTTCCCTCTTT
CDR3aa: CSVDLSLF

j_gene: TRBJ2-5
v_gene: TRBV28
d_gene: TRBD1
abundance: NA
CDR3nt: TGTGCCAGCAGCCCCGGGACAGAAGAGACCCAGTACTTC
CDR3aa: CASSPGTEETQYF

j_gene: TRBJ1-5
v_gene: TRBV28
d_gene: NA
abundance: few
CDR3nt: TGTGCCAGCAGTCGGACCAACCGCAATCAGCCCCAGCATTTT
CDR3aa: CASSRTNRNQPQHF

j_gene: TRBJ2-7
v_gene: TRBV5-6
d_gene: TRBD1
abundance: few
CDR3nt: TGTGCCAGCAGCACACTGGGACAGGGGGTACACGAGCAGTACTTC
CDR3aa: CASSTLGQGVHEQYF

j_gene: TRBJ1-1
v_gene: TRBV11-2
d_gene: NA
abundance: NA
CDR3nt: TGTGCCAGCAGCCCGCAAGAGACATCTGAAGCTTTCTTT
CDR3aa: CASSPQETSEAFF

j_gene: TRBJ2-1
v_gene: TRBV5-6
d_gene: TRBD2
abundance: NA
CDR3nt: TGTGCCAGCAGCTTCTACCTTCAACTAGCGGGAGGGCTAAATGAGCAGTTCTTC
CDR3aa: CASSFYLQLAGGLNEQFF

j_gene: TRBJ1-1
v_gene: TRBV29-1
d_gene: NA
abundance: few
CDR3nt: TGCAGCGTTGAAACAGGTCTCTTCTCCACTGAAGCTTTCTTT
CDR3aa: CSVETGLFSTEAFF

j_gene: TRBJ2-2
v_gene: TRBV7-9
d_gene: NA
abundance: NA
CDR3nt: TGTGCCAGCAGCTTAGGCGTAATGGGAGATCGTACCGGGGAGCTGTTTTTT
CDR3aa: CASSLGVMGDRTGELFF

j_gene: TRBJ1-5
v_gene: TRBV18
d_gene: NA
abundance: NA
CDR3nt: TGTGCCAGCTCACCTAGTTTAGACAATCAGCCCCAGCATTTT
CDR3aa: CASSPSLDNQPQHF

j_gene: TRBJ2-7
v_gene: TRBV29-1
d_gene: NA
abundance: few
CDR3nt: TGCAGCGTTGTTATGGCGGCAGCCGGCGAGCAGTACTTC
CDR3aa: CSVVMAAAGEQYF

j_gene: TRBJ2-7
v_gene: TRBV2
d_gene: TRBD1
abundance: NA
CDR3nt: TGTGCCAGCAAATGGGGACAGTACGAGCAGTACTTC
CDR3aa: CASKWGQYEQYF

j_gene: TRBJ2-4
v_gene: TRBV29-1
d_gene: TRBD2
abundance: NA
CDR3nt: TGCAGCGTTGCCCTGGGACTAGACGCCAAAAACATTCAGTACTTC
CDR3aa: CSVALGLDAKNIQYF

j_gene: TRBJ1-2
v_gene: TRBV5-6
d_gene: NA
abundance: NA
CDR3nt: TGTGCCAGCAGCTTGTCAGGGAGTATCGGCTACACCTTC
CDR3aa: CASSLSGSIGYTF

j_gene: TRBJ1-2
v_gene: TRBV6-5
d_gene: NA
abundance: NA
CDR3nt: TGTGCCAGCAGTTACTCGCAAGGGAATGGCTACACCTTC
CDR3aa: CASSYSQGNGYTF

j_gene: TRBJ2-3
v_gene: TRBV7-8
d_gene: NA
abundance: NA
CDR3nt: TGTGCCAGCAGCTTAGCGGTGTCGGGAACCTACACAGATACGCAGTATTTT
CDR3aa: CASSLAVSGTYTDTQYF

j_gene: TRBJ2-3
v_gene: TRBV5-1
d_gene: TRBD2
abundance: NA
CDR3nt: TGCGCCAGCAGCTTACTAGCGGGAGCAGTGGCAGATACGCAGTATTTT
CDR3aa: CASSLLAGAVADTQYF

j_gene: TRBJ2-1
v_gene: TRBV6-5
d_gene: NA
abundance: NA
CDR3nt: TGTGCCAGCTCATCCCGTCGGACAAGATACAATGAGCAGTTCTTC
CDR3aa: CASSSRRTRYNEQFF

j_gene: TRBJ1-1
v_gene: TRBV7-9
d_gene: NA
abundance: few
CDR3nt: TGTGCCAGCAGCGTCGGAGAGTGGCCTGAAGCTTTCTTT
CDR3aa: CASSVGEWPEAFF

j_gene: TRBJ2-7
v_gene: TRBV27
d_gene: NA
abundance: NA
CDR3nt: TGTGCCAGCCGGGAATACAAGCAGGGTGCGCAGTACTTC
CDR3aa: CASREYKQGAQYF

j_gene: TRBJ2-3
v_gene: TRBV29-1
d_gene: NA
abundance: NA
CDR3nt: TGCAGCGGGCGGGGAGGCCCCACAGATACGCAGTATTTT
CDR3aa: CSGRGGPTDTQYF

j_gene: TRBJ1-2
v_gene: TRBV7-9
d_gene: NA
abundance: NA
CDR3nt: TGTGCCAGCAGCTTACTCCCAGGACCCTCCTATGGCTACACCTTC
CDR3aa: CASSLLPGPSYGYTF

j_gene: TRBJ2-5
v_gene: TRBV7-9
d_gene: TRBD1
abundance: few
CDR3nt: TGTGCCAGCAGGTGGACAGGACTAGAGACCCAGTACTTC
CDR3aa: CASRWTGLETQYF

j_gene: TRBJ2-1
v_gene: TRBV5-1
d_gene: TRBD2
abundance: NA
CDR3nt: TGCGCCAGCAGCTCCCGGCCTGTAGCGGGAGTTCCAGACTACAATGAGCAGTTCTTC
CDR3aa: CASSSRPVAGVPDYNEQFF

j_gene: TRBJ2-4
v_gene: TRBV29-1
d_gene: NA
abundance: NA
CDR3nt: TGCAGCGTTGTGAACCCAGCCAAAAACATTCAGTACTTC
CDR3aa: CSVVNPAKNIQYF

j_gene: TRBJ2-4
v_gene: TRBV28
d_gene: NA
abundance: NA
CDR3nt: TGTGCCAGCAGTTTATGGCGGCGGGACATTCAGTACTTC
CDR3aa: CASSLWRRDIQYF

j_gene: TRBJ2-5
v_gene: TRBV29-1
d_gene: NA
abundance: NA
CDR3nt: TGCAGCGTAGGTTCCTACCAAGAGACCCAGTACTTC
CDR3aa: CSVGSYQETQYF

j_gene: TRBJ2-5
v_gene: TRBV5-1
d_gene: TRBD2
abundance: NA
CDR3nt: TGCGCCAGCAGCCACGGAGGACTAGCGGGCCAAGAGACCCAGTACTTC
CDR3aa: CASSHGGLAGQETQYF

j_gene: TRBJ2-2
v_gene: TRBV29-1
d_gene: NA
abundance: NA
CDR3nt: TGCAGCGCCAGCTTATCGAACACCGGGGAGCTGTTTTTT
CDR3aa: CSASLSNTGELFF

j_gene: TRBJ2-7
v_gene: TRBV29-1
d_gene: TRBD2
abundance: NA
CDR3nt: TGCAGCGTCAGGTGGCGGGAGGGCCCCGACGAGCAGTACTTC
CDR3aa: CSVRWREGPDEQYF

j_gene: TRBJ2-1
v_gene: TRBV5-1
d_gene: TRBD2
abundance: few
CDR3nt: TGCGCCAGCAGCAGCCTAGGGTTAGCGGGATTAAGGAATGAGCAGTTCTTC
CDR3aa: CASSSLGLAGLRNEQFF

j_gene: TRBJ1-1
v_gene: TRBV12-5
d_gene: TRBD1
abundance: NA
CDR3nt: TGTGCTAGTGGTTTGGCTTCTCACGGACAGGGAATAATGAACACTGAAGCTTTCTTT
CDR3aa: CASGLASHGQGIMNTEAFF

j_gene: TRBJ2-1
v_gene: TRBV25-1
d_gene: NA
abundance: once
CDR3nt: TGTGCCAGCAGTGAGGGGATCGCGTACAATGAGCAGTTCTTC
CDR3aa: CASSEGIAYNEQFF

j_gene: TRBJ2-5
v_gene: TRBV28
d_gene: NA
abundance: NA
CDR3nt: TGTGCCAGCAGAAAGGGCCCACGAGAGACCCAGTACTTC
CDR3aa: CASRKGPRETQYF

j_gene: TRBJ1-1
v_gene: TRBV4-1
d_gene: NA
abundance: NA
CDR3nt: TGCGCCAGCAGCCCCTCTACTGGGACTGAAGCTTTCTTT
CDR3aa: CASSPSTGTEAFF

j_gene: TRBJ2-1
v_gene: TRBV4-1
d_gene: TRBD2
abundance: few
CDR3nt: TGCGCCAGCAGACCCATAGCGGGACTGGGCAATGAGCAGTTCTTC
CDR3aa: CASRPIAGLGNEQFF

j_gene: TRBJ2-1
v_gene: TRBV29-1
d_gene: TRBD2
abundance: NA
CDR3nt: TGCAGCGTTGAAGGCGGGGGAGAGCAGTTCTTC
CDR3aa: CSVEGGGEQFF

j_gene: TRBJ1-1
v_gene: TRBV11-3
d_gene: NA
abundance: few
CDR3nt: TGTGCCAGCAGCTTAGGACCTGAAGCTTTCTTT
CDR3aa: CASSLGPEAFF

j_gene: TRBJ1-5
v_gene: TRBV4-1
d_gene: NA
abundance: few
CDR3nt: TGCGCCAGCAGCCCCGGACAGAGTAGCAATCAGCCCCAGCATTTT
CDR3aa: CASSPGQSSNQPQHF

j_gene: TRBJ2-2
v_gene: TRBV30
d_gene: NA
abundance: NA
CDR3nt: TGTGCCTTAAGCAGGGGATCCGGGGAGCTGTTTTTT
CDR3aa: CALSRGSGELFF

j_gene: TRBJ2-2
v_gene: TRBV29-1
d_gene: NA
abundance: NA
CDR3nt: TGCAGCGTTGATGTTACGAACACCGGGGAGCTGTTTTTT
CDR3aa: CSVDVTNTGELFF

j_gene: TRBJ1-5
v_gene: TRBV6-1
d_gene: NA
abundance: NA
CDR3nt: TGTGCCAGCATGATTGTTGCCAATCAGCCCCAGCATTTT
CDR3aa: CASMIVANQPQHF

j_gene: TRBJ2-7
v_gene: TRBV2
d_gene: NA
abundance: NA
CDR3nt: TGTGCCAGCACACAGGACACGGGGTCCGAGCAGTACTTC
CDR3aa: CASTQDTGSEQYF

j_gene: TRBJ2-1
v_gene: TRBV5-6
d_gene: NA
abundance: NA
CDR3nt: TGTGCCAGCAGCTCCTCTGTCGCCGGGGCCAATGAGCAGTTCTTC
CDR3aa: CASSSSVAGANEQFF

j_gene: TRBJ2-3
v_gene: TRBV5-1
d_gene: NA
abundance: NA
CDR3nt: TGCGCCAGCAGCAAGGGATTTAAGCAGCCTTCAGATACGCAGTATTTT
CDR3aa: CASSKGFKQPSDTQYF

j_gene: TRBJ2-3
v_gene: TRBV7-2
d_gene: NA
abundance: once
CDR3nt: TGTGCCAGCAGCTCGCAGTATCGTAGCACAGATACGCAGTATTTT
CDR3aa: CASSSQYRSTDTQYF

j_gene: TRBJ2-1
v_gene: TRBV29-1
d_gene: NA
abundance: few
CDR3nt: TGCAGCGCCGGGCTGGGGGGCGCTGGGAATGAGCAGTTCTTC
CDR3aa: CSAGLGGAGNEQFF

j_gene: TRBJ2-1
v_gene: TRBV20-1
d_gene: NA
abundance: NA
CDR3nt: TGCAGTGCCGCTCCGTACAATGAGCAGTTCTTC
CDR3aa: CSAAPYNEQFF